The rows below give T cell receptor beta chains drawn from one sample of a study of beta chain features in type 1 diabetes. Method: immunoSEQ multiplex PCR; TCRdb's copy keeps in-frame clones and lacks some. Among 130,000 to 150,000 clones, approximately 13% were seen once, and the ten largest hold 1.3%. What was sequenced was central memory CD4+ T cells from blood. The origin of the receptors is a man younger than 35 with type 1 diabetes. The CDR3 runs from the conserved cysteine through the conserved F or W. Each record gives: J gene, V gene, D gene, clone size, CDR3 DNA, CDR3 protein. A D gene is named only where the DNA matches it firmly. Size values are once, few and many counts, or a class for expanded clones, and some rows have none.

j_call: TRBJ2-5; v_call: TRBV9; d_call: TRBD1; clone_size: .; cdr3_nt: TGTGCCAGCAGCGTTGGACAGGGAGAAGAGACCCAGTACTTC; cdr3_aa: CASSVGQGEETQYF
j_call: TRBJ2-1; v_call: TRBV5-4; d_call: TRBD2; clone_size: many; cdr3_nt: TGTGCCAGCAGCTTGGTGCTAGCGGGGTCCAGCTCCTACAATGAGCAGTTCTTC; cdr3_aa: CASSLVLAGSSSYNEQFF
j_call: TRBJ2-7; v_call: TRBV9; d_call: .; clone_size: once; cdr3_nt: TGTGCCAGCAGCGTAGGAGGGCCCATCTACGAGCAGTACTTC; cdr3_aa: CASSVGGPIYEQYF
j_call: TRBJ1-2; v_call: TRBV28; d_call: .; clone_size: few; cdr3_nt: TGTGCCAGCGGGGCAGTTGCCGGCTACACCTTC; cdr3_aa: CASGAVAGYTF
j_call: TRBJ2-1; v_call: TRBV5-1; d_call: .; clone_size: few; cdr3_nt: TGCGCCAGCAGCTCACAGGACAATGAGCAGTTCTTC; cdr3_aa: CASSSQDNEQFF
j_call: TRBJ1-6; v_call: TRBV4-1; d_call: .; clone_size: few; cdr3_nt: TGCGCCAGCAGCCATGGAGGGACAACCAATTCACCCCTCCACTTT; cdr3_aa: CASSHGGTTNSPLHF
j_call: TRBJ1-1; v_call: TRBV30; d_call: .; clone_size: .; cdr3_nt: TGTGCCTGGCTCGGGCGGGGGAACACTGAAGCTTTCTTT; cdr3_aa: CAWLGRGNTEAFF
j_call: TRBJ2-1; v_call: TRBV5-1; d_call: .; clone_size: .; cdr3_nt: TGCGCCAGCAGCTTGGCCGGGGTCGGGAACTACAATGAGCAGTTCTTC; cdr3_aa: CASSLAGVGNYNEQFF
j_call: TRBJ1-4; v_call: TRBV5-8; d_call: .; clone_size: .; cdr3_nt: TGTGCCAGCAGCTTATTCCAGGGATACATGCGTGAAAAACTGTTTTTT; cdr3_aa: CASSLFQGYMREKLFF
j_call: TRBJ1-2; v_call: TRBV5-1; d_call: .; clone_size: .; cdr3_nt: TGCGCCAGCAGCGCCGACAGCTATGGCTACACCTTC; cdr3_aa: CASSADSYGYTF
j_call: TRBJ2-2; v_call: TRBV6-5; d_call: .; clone_size: few; cdr3_nt: TGTGCCACCGAGGGCTCGGGTAGGGCCGGCGGGGAGCTGTTTTTT; cdr3_aa: CATEGSGRAGGELFF
j_call: TRBJ2-1; v_call: TRBV15; d_call: TRBD2; clone_size: .; cdr3_nt: TGTGCCACCAGCAGAGATCGGGGGGGCCGTTTGGGTGAGCAGTTCTTC; cdr3_aa: CATSRDRGGRLGEQFF
j_call: TRBJ2-3; v_call: TRBV6-6; d_call: .; clone_size: .; cdr3_nt: TGTGCCAGCAGTTACTCGGGGGGAGGCACAGATACGCAGTATTTT; cdr3_aa: CASSYSGGGTDTQYF
j_call: TRBJ1-1; v_call: TRBV5-1; d_call: TRBD1; clone_size: few; cdr3_nt: TGCGCCAGCAGCCGGACAGGTCTGACTGAAGCTTTCTTT; cdr3_aa: CASSRTGLTEAFF
j_call: TRBJ2-7; v_call: TRBV7-2; d_call: TRBD2; clone_size: .; cdr3_nt: TGTGCCAGCAGCCGGACTAGCTGGTACGAGCAGTACTTC; cdr3_aa: CASSRTSWYEQYF
j_call: TRBJ2-7; v_call: TRBV5-1; d_call: .; clone_size: few; cdr3_nt: TGCGCCAGCAGCTTGGGGCTGGGCTCCTACGAGCAGTACTTC; cdr3_aa: CASSLGLGSYEQYF
j_call: TRBJ2-1; v_call: TRBV5-8; d_call: .; clone_size: many; cdr3_nt: TGTGCCAGCAGCTCGGGCTATGAGGGTGAGCAGTTCTTC; cdr3_aa: CASSSGYEGEQFF
j_call: TRBJ2-7; v_call: TRBV4-2; d_call: .; clone_size: few; cdr3_nt: TGTGCCAGCAGCCAAATCGGGTCTAGAAATCCATCCGAGCAGTACTTC; cdr3_aa: CASSQIGSRNPSEQYF
j_call: TRBJ2-5; v_call: TRBV7-2; d_call: .; clone_size: .; cdr3_nt: TGTGCCAGCAGCTTAGGGCAGTTAGAGACCCAGTACTTC; cdr3_aa: CASSLGQLETQYF
j_call: TRBJ1-2; v_call: TRBV5-4; d_call: .; clone_size: .; cdr3_nt: TGTGCCAGCAGCCGCGGACGGGTTGATGGCTACACCTTC; cdr3_aa: CASSRGRVDGYTF
j_call: TRBJ2-3; v_call: TRBV25-1; d_call: TRBD2; clone_size: .; cdr3_nt: TGTGCCAGCATCGCCGGCGGGGGGTGCACAGATACGCAGTATTTT; cdr3_aa: CASIAGGGCTDTQYF
j_call: TRBJ2-5; v_call: TRBV14; d_call: TRBD1; clone_size: many; cdr3_nt: TGTGCCAGCAGCCAAGCGGGACAGACAAGCGGAGAGACCCAGTACTTC; cdr3_aa: CASSQAGQTSGETQYF
j_call: TRBJ1-5; v_call: TRBV15; d_call: TRBD1; clone_size: .; cdr3_nt: TGTGCCACCAGCCGGACAGGGGCACTAAATCAGCCCCAGCATTTT; cdr3_aa: CATSRTGALNQPQHF
j_call: TRBJ1-2; v_call: TRBV6-1; d_call: TRBD1; clone_size: few; cdr3_nt: TGTGCCAGCGGGACAGCCGACGGTTTTTACGGCTACACCTTC; cdr3_aa: CASGTADGFYGYTF
j_call: TRBJ1-1; v_call: TRBV30; d_call: .; clone_size: .; cdr3_nt: TGTGCCTGGAGCGGGCCTATGAACACTGAAGCTTTCTTT; cdr3_aa: CAWSGPMNTEAFF
j_call: TRBJ2-3; v_call: TRBV6-1; d_call: TRBD1; clone_size: few; cdr3_nt: TGTGCCAGCAGTGTCGGGACAGGGGCGGGAGATACGCAGTATTTT; cdr3_aa: CASSVGTGAGDTQYF
j_call: TRBJ1-6; v_call: TRBV6-6; d_call: TRBD1; clone_size: .; cdr3_nt: TGTGCCAGCAGTACTGTCTCAGGGGGGAATTCACCCCTCCACTTT; cdr3_aa: CASSTVSGGNSPLHF
j_call: TRBJ2-7; v_call: TRBV27; d_call: TRBD1; clone_size: few; cdr3_nt: TGTGCCAGCAGCCCCAGGGGGCCCTACGAGCAGTACTTC; cdr3_aa: CASSPRGPYEQYF
j_call: TRBJ2-7; v_call: TRBV7-3; d_call: TRBD1; clone_size: .; cdr3_nt: TGTGCCAGCAGCCCAGACAGGGTAGGGGAGCAGTACTTC; cdr3_aa: CASSPDRVGEQYF
j_call: TRBJ2-5; v_call: TRBV6-1; d_call: .; clone_size: few; cdr3_nt: TGTGCCAGCAGGGAGCAAGAGACCCAGTACTTC; cdr3_aa: CASREQETQYF
j_call: TRBJ2-1; v_call: TRBV10-1; d_call: TRBD1; clone_size: few; cdr3_nt: TGCGCCAGCAGTCCCGGGACAGGGTTAAACAATGAGCAGTTCTTC; cdr3_aa: CASSPGTGLNNEQFF
j_call: TRBJ2-5; v_call: TRBV5-1; d_call: TRBD1; clone_size: few; cdr3_nt: TGCGCCAGCAGCTTGGAGGGGGCTCAAGAGACCCAGTACTTC; cdr3_aa: CASSLEGAQETQYF
j_call: TRBJ1-5; v_call: TRBV10-3; d_call: .; clone_size: few; cdr3_nt: TGTGCCATCAGTGAGCCGGGACAGCCCCAGCATTTT; cdr3_aa: CAISEPGQPQHF
j_call: TRBJ2-2; v_call: TRBV9; d_call: TRBD2; clone_size: once; cdr3_nt: TGTGCCAGCAGCGTAGCTGCGGGGGGTAACACCGGGGAGCTGTTTTTT; cdr3_aa: CASSVAAGGNTGELFF
j_call: TRBJ1-3; v_call: TRBV10-3; d_call: .; clone_size: .; cdr3_nt: TGTGCCATCAGCCAGGGGACTGGAAACACCATATATTTT; cdr3_aa: CAISQGTGNTIYF